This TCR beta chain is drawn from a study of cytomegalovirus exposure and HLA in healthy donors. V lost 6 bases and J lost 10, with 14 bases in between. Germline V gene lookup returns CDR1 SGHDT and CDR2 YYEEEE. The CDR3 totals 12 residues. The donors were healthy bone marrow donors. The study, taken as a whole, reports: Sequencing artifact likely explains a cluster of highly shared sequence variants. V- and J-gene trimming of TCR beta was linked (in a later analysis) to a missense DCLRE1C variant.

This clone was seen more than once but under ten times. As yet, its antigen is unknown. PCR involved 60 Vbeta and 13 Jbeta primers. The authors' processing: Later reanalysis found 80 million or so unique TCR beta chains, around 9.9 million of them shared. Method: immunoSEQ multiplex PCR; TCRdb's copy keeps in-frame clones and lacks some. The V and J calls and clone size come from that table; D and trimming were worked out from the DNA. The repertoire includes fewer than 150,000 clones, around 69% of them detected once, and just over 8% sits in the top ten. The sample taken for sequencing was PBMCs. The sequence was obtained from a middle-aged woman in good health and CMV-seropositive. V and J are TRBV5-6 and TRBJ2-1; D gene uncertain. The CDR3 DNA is TGTGCCAGCACAGGCAGTGGAAACGAGCAGTTCTTC. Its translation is CASTGSGNEQFF.